Listed here are 16 T cell receptor beta chains from one sample, sequenced in a study of blood T cells in healthy people across ages. Then a second PCR, running roughly 7 to 11 cycles, was carried out with a sample-barcoded 5' primer and a J-beta primer mix. TCRdb ran MiXCR on the 5' RACE reads and lists one entry per CDR3 protein. The profile shows roughly 680,000 distinct CDR3 sequences, about 51% of them singletons. The sequenced material came from blood. These receptors were obtained from a woman at least 80 years old in good health.

As regards this clonotype: Given a much more abundant clone one base away, this may be a read error. The chain employs TRBV29-1 and TRBJ2-1; 8 bases match TRBD1. The CDR3 runs to 15 residues. From germline, CDR1 is SQVTM and CDR2 ANQGSEA. The V gene end was trimmed by 6 bases and the J gene end by 2 bases; junction bases not matched to a gene: 9. The CDR3 sequence is CSVGQASSPYNEQFF. The DNA for the CDR3 is TGCAGCGTGGGACAGGCATCGAGCCCCTACAATGAGCAGTTCTTC.

The chain's CDR3 is CASSGGGSGGVNEQFF. The CDR3 nucleotides read TGCGCCAGCAGCGGGGGCGGCAGCGGGGGGGTCAATGAGCAGTTCTTC. The J gene is TRBJ2-1, the V gene TRBV5-1, with 10 bases aligning to TRBD2. The CDR3 sequence is 16 residues long. CDR1 is SGHRS, CDR2 YFSETQ, per germline. Germline trimming cut 4 bases from V and 6 bases from J; bases unmatched to any gene: 10.

The chain employs TRBV27 and TRBJ2-1; TRBD1 matches 8 bases. CDR1 and CDR2 (germline): MNHEY, SMNVEV (reference sequence). The CDR3 runs to 16 residues. V shed 2 bases and J 15 bases; nucleotides not matched to a gene: 18. DNA of the CDR3: TGTGCCAGCAGTTTAAGGGGCCGGGACAGGTCGCGCGTGGTGTTCTTC. It yields the protein CASSLRGRDRSRVVFF.

This clonotype was detected ten times or more. The chain is built from TRBV3-1 and TRBJ2-4; D unresolved. The CDR3 covers 13 residues. Germline V CDR1 and CDR2: LGHDT, YNNKEL (reference sequence). V was pared by 1 base and J by 8 bases, with 9 bases between. This CDR3 is CASSQGYEDIQYF. CDR3 nucleotides: TGTGCCAGCAGCCAAGGGTATGAGGACATTCAGTACTTC.

The chain joins TRBV20-1 to TRBJ2-4, with D possibly TRBD2 on 5 matching bases. With the DNA end fitting TRBJ2-7 better, the J assignment may be wrong. The CDR3 totals 13 residues. Looked up from germline, CDR1 is DFQATT and CDR2 is SNEGSKA (reference sequence). CDR3 in DNA: TGCAGTGCTAGACCTCTACCGGAGGACGAGCAGTACTTC. This codes for CSARPLPEDEQYF.

This rearrangement joins TRBV7-9 to TRBJ1-1; D unresolved. The CDR3 runs to 13 residues. V lost 8 bases and J lost 3, with 13 bases in between. Germline V gene data show CDR1 as SEHNR and CDR2 as FQNEAQ (reference sequence). In nucleotides, the CDR3 is TGTGCCAGCGACACCACCGCGGACACTGAAGCTTTCTTT. Protein product: CASDTTADTEAFF.

This clonotype was observed at least ten times. CDR3: CASSLRYEQFF. The CDR3 bases are TGTGCCAGCAGTCTTCGGTATGAGCAGTTCTTC. V usage is TRBV3-1 and J usage is TRBJ2-1; D is ambiguous. The CDR3 runs 11 residues. Germline-derived CDR1 and CDR2 are LGHDT and YNNKEL (reference sequence). Trimming cost V 6 bases and J 8 bases, with 8 bases left between them.

The CDR3 DNA is TGTGCCACCTGGACAGGTCAATACAATGAGCAGTTCTTC. Amino acid sequence: CATWTGQYNEQFF. This chain connects TRBV10-3 to TRBJ2-1, with 7 positions matching TRBD1. Looked up from germline, CDR1 is ENHRY and CDR2 is SYGVKD. V dropped 10 bases and J dropped 4; count of bases not matched to a gene: 7. The CDR3 runs to 13 residues.

This sequence joins TRBV2 and TRBJ2-3; TRBD1 matches at 7 bases. V dropped 6 bases and J dropped 3; count of bases not matched to a gene: 6. There are 14 residues in the CDR3. The germline V gene has CDR1 SNHLY and CDR2 FYNNEI. CDR3 bases: TGTGCCAGCAGGAAGGACAGGCCTACAGATACGCAGTATTTT. It is translated as CASRKDRPTDTQYF.

V and J are TRBV4-2 and TRBJ1-2; 11 bases align to TRBD1. Germline V gene lookup returns CDR1 LGHNA and CDR2 YNFKEQ. J lost 7 bases, V lost 4 bases, and 11 bases had no gene match. The CDR3 consists of 16 residues. CDR3 amino acids: CASSRIPGTGGTGYTF. The CDR3 DNA is TGTGCCAGCAGCCGGATACCCGGGACAGGGGGTACTGGCTACACCTTC.

This clonotype came up many times. This rearrangement joins TRBV2 to TRBJ2-3; TRBD2 matches at 8 bases. Germline loops: CDR1 SNHLY, CDR2 FYNNEI. This CDR3 is 17 amino acids long. Trimming removed 6 bases from V and 4 bases from J; junction bases left unmatched: 15. CDR3 sequence reads: CASSTRLGAGAPDTQYF. The CDR3 DNA follows: TGTGCCAGCAGCACTCGCTTGGGAGCGGGAGCTCCAGATACGCAGTATTTT. The variable domain in full, completed from reference TRBV2 and TRBJ2-3, reads EPEVTQTPSHQVTQMGQEVILRCVPISNHLYFYWYRQILGQKVEFLVSFYNNEISEKSEIFDDQFSVERPDGSNFTLKIRSTKLEDSAMYFCASSTRLGAGAPDTQYFGPGTRLTVL.

The rearrangement uses TRBV27 and TRBJ2-1; 8 positions match TRBD2. The J call may be incorrect, as the DNA end agrees better with TRBJ2-7. The CDR3 sequence is 15 residues long. The germline gives CDR1 MNHEY, CDR2 SMNVEV (reference sequence). CDR3 sequence reads: CASSWEVAGKNEQYF. The CDR3 coding sequence is TGTGCCAGCAGTTGGGAGGTAGCGGGGAAAAATGAGCAGTACTTC.

This clonotype came up many times. The rearrangement links TRBV5-6 to TRBJ2-5; TRBD1 might be the D (6 bases). The CDR3 covers 14 residues. Between the trimmed V and J ends, which lost 2 bases and 5 bases, there was a span of 13 bases. CDR1 is SGHDT, CDR2 YYEEEE, per germline. The CDR3 DNA follows: TGTGCCAGCAGCTTTTGGGGACAACGGGAGACCCAGTACTTC. It yields the protein CASSFWGQRETQYF.

A word on this clonotype: Since a much larger clone is just one base distant, this may be a read error. V gene TRBV28 combines with J gene TRBJ1-4; perhaps TRBD1 as D (5 bases). Germline CDR1 reads MDHEN; CDR2 reads SYDVKM. CDR3 length: 14 residues. The CDR3 protein is CACSLGGTNEKLFF. CDR3 bases: TGTGCCTGCAGTTTGGGGGGGACTAATGAAAAACTGTTTTTT.

The sample holds a few counts of this clonotype. This chain connects TRBV19 to TRBJ2-3; 8 nucleotides match TRBD2. The CDR3 contains 16 residues. Germline values: CDR1 LNHDA, CDR2 SQIVND (reference sequence). The junction had 5 bases not matched to a gene; V was cut back by 3 bases and J by 0 bases. The CDR3 DNA is TGTGCCAGTAGTATTAGGGCTAGCGGGAGCACAGATACGCAGTATTTT. Encoded protein: CASSIRASGSTDTQYF.

The chain has TRBV2 and TRBJ1-5, with a tentative D call TRBD1 (6 bases). This CDR3 has 14 amino acids. Germline V gives CDR1 SNHLY, CDR2 FYNNEI. The germline V and J ends were trimmed by 4 bases and 4 bases, with 11 bases remaining between them. The CDR3 reads CASSAGEGNQPQHF. The CDR3 DNA follows: TGTGCCAGCAGTGCAGGGGAGGGGAATCAGCCCCAGCATTTT.